The T cell receptor (beta chain) under discussion was sequenced for a study of early stage breast cancer tumors. Looking at the study overall: Samples were sequenced at around 10-fold average coverage.

Study findings and constraints: Commonly generated sequences made up most enriched TCRB sequences shared between patients. Compared with adjacent normal breast, tumors showed about 2.4-fold denser, more clonal T cells.

The CDR3 spans 15 residues. V lost 7 bases and J lost 5; bases outside the gene matches: 13. The germline V gene has CDR1 SNHLY and CDR2 FYNNEI. As concerns this clone: Its antigen is unidentified.

Here immunoSEQ multiplex PCR was the method, and the copy in TCRdb shows in-frame clones only, minus some. The data show some 70,000 clones, with 65% to 85% seen just once and 3.5% held by the top ten. This sequence was found in a person between 55 and 69 years old with breast cancer. The material sequenced was blood. This sequence joins TRBV2 and TRBJ2-5; 7 positions match TRBD1. In nucleotides, the CDR3 is TGTGCCAGCAAGAAAATAAGGGGGCGCTGGGAGACCCAGTACTTC. It is translated as CASKKIRGRWETQYF.